This T cell receptor beta chain appears in the sequencing data of a study of blood T cell repertoires in COVID-19. Study as a whole: Material from acute and convalescent COVID-19 was sourced from the United States, Italy and Spain.

TCRdb's table, derived via immunoSEQ multiplex PCR, lists solely in-frame clones and lacks some. This table has more than 400,000 clones, 90% appearing once. V shed 4 bases and J 9 bases; nucleotides not matched to a gene: 15. The CDR3 contains 17 residues. Germline V gene lookup returns CDR1 SGHRS and CDR2 YFSETQ. Ages ranged from about 18 to 89 years, with residence in around 24 US areas. Two consecutive negative NP/OP PCR tests, clearance, or resolved symptoms defined Cohort 3 recovery. Sequenced material: PBMCs or T cells enriched from blood (not recorded which). The chain combines TRBV5-1 with TRBJ1-6; 8 positions match TRBD1. The source of this sequence is a man aged 18-30 years who had recovered from COVID-19. CDR3 coding DNA: TGCGCCAGCAGCCCGGAATTACAGGGGGTATATTCTTCACCCCTCCACTTT. Translation: CASSPELQGVYSSPLHF. Variable domain in full (rest from reference TRBV5-1 and TRBJ1-6): KAGVTQTPRYLIKTRGQQVTLSCSPISGHRSVSWYQQTPGQGLQFLFEYFSETQRNKGNFPGRFSGRQFSNSRSEMNVSTLELGDSALYLCASSPELQGVYSSPLHFGNGTRLTVT.